This record concerns one T cell receptor beta chain sequence. Its antigen specificity is not known. Per-base qualities were not stored, and no clone one base away is much larger. This record comes from a study of blood T cells in healthy people across ages (dated by TCRdb to the mid-2010s). Regarding the study in general: In model experiments, template switching captured about one uniquely barcoded TCR beta cDNA molecule for every two T cells. To track age-related changes in TCR beta repertoire diversity, the study relied on deep sequencing normalized with unique cDNA molecular identifiers. The donors were divided into four age groups: young (average around 15 years), middle-aged (approximately 39), aged (about 61) and long-lived (around 80). Two additional independent replicas of 1 million unique cDNA reads from the same blood draw were analyzed for two donors (one aged 18 to 30 and one aged 80 or older). Points the paper makes about the study in general: Observed TCR beta diversity per million T cells fell roughly linearly with age, and a significant reduction was already apparent by age around 40. Because donor CMV infection status was unknown, age-related changes in expanded clonotypes were potentially confounded. Since profiling was done on bulk unsorted PBMCs, naive and antigen-experienced compartments could not be conclusively compared. Total diversity estimates from one million sequenced T cells were considered lower bounds and underestimates. The percentage of naive T cells measured by flow cytometry correlated strongly with observed TCR beta diversity. The long-lived group showed more naive CD4+ T cells, fewer expanded clones and increased TCR diversity than the aged group, suggesting age selection.

Systemically healthy Caucasian individuals from Russia, 39 in total and aged roughly 6 to 100 years, were included as donors. Roughly 9 milliliters of peripheral blood were drawn from each donor into EDTA-treated Vacutainer tubes. PBMCs were isolated by Ficoll-Paque density-gradient centrifugation, with at least 6.5 million obtained per sample. Total RNA, at least 6 micrograms per sample, was extracted from PBMCs with Trizol reagent. The percentages of naive CD45RAhigh/CD27high T cells were determined by flow cytometry on a PBMC aliquot from every donor. Including cysteine and phenylalanine, the CDR3 has 16 amino acids. The retained sequence is limited to the CDR3, 48 bases, with the frame set at the first base. V lost 8 bases and J lost 1 base; the stretch between them is 20 bases long. Sequences SGHTA (CDR1) and FQGNSA (CDR2) are obtained from the germline V gene. The library was produced with 5' RACE. The instrument was an Illumina HiSeq 2500. A second PCR of roughly 7 to 12 cycles was run with a J-beta primer mix and a sample-barcoded 5' primer. A template-switch 5' adaptor carrying 12 random nucleotides introduced a unique molecular identifier onto each TCR beta cDNA molecule. Each sample yielded at least 2.5 million CDR3-containing paired-end reads. First-strand cDNA was synthesized from all RNA with the Mint cDNA synthesis kit, primed by a TRBC-specific oligonucleotide. All cDNA was treated with uracil-DNA glycosylase and then went through a first 18-cycle PCR with the universal primers M1SS and BC2_uni_R. Turning to the authors' computational methods: For normalization, 1 million high-quality reads, each with a distinct molecular identifier, were randomly selected from each sample. Instead of being binned into consensus sequences, reads with shared molecular identifiers were discarded. CDR3 identification, clonotype clustering and error correction used MiTCR with a Q25 quality threshold and the strictest error-elimination algorithm. A nonparametric unseen species model using Euler transformation provided a lower-bound estimate of total TCR beta diversity. TCRdb reran the public reads through fastp at Q25 and MiXCR, keeping productive beta chains. Identical CDR3 proteins give one entry, which carries the most common genes and DNA. These V and J calls derive from TCRdb rather than the authors' analysis. The sample table lists more than 750,000 distinct CDR3 sequences, about 27% of them with a count of one. Of the sample, 9.5% to 13% is held by the ten largest clones.

The same data also went into a second study, on T cells of mothers and their children. As noted in the second study: Nine systemically healthy Caucasian individuals served as donors, namely three mothers together with their six children. cDNA synthesis consumed the entire amount of extracted RNA, loaded at 1.5 ug RNA in each 15 ul reaction. Sample barcodes and 2-4 random nucleotides were added via the M1S primer in the second PCR. Each mother yielded over 9 million TCR beta CDR3 reads and each child 2.5 million to 3 million reads. Thymic selection similarly shapes TCR recombination output in related and unrelated pairs, with minor effect from inherited differences. Normalized repertoire overlap was always slightly but never significantly higher in related than unrelated mother-child pairs. Persistent microchimeric T cell clones were not detected, at a sensitivity of around 99 clones per million clonotypes. The study used deep NGS to compare TCR beta repertoires of mothers and children, seeking features distinguishing related mother-child pairs from unrelated individuals. On average, the children were about 10 +/- 4 years old, while the mothers were around 42 +/- 4 years old. After adapter ligation with NEBNext reagents, the libraries were sequenced on Illumina HiSeq 2000 with 100+100 nt paired-end reads. Mother and child libraries were prepared a month apart and sequenced in separate runs to prevent cross-contamination. Each donor had between roughly 500,000 and 2,200,000 distinct TCR beta clonotypes identified. Naive TCR beta clonotypes were estimated from low-frequency clonotypes matched to each donor's FACS-determined naive share, without sorting.

The origin of this receptor is a middle-aged woman in good health. Sequencing was carried out using blood. The chain is assembled from TRBV7-2 and TRBJ1-2; TRBD1 is perhaps the D gene, given 5 matching bases. The sequenced DNA: TGTGCCAGCGGTCGTCGTCTGGGACCTGATAACTATGGCTACACCTTC. This encodes CASGRRLGPDNYGYTF.